This T cell receptor (beta chain) is from a study of T cells after yellow fever vaccination. The CDR3 loop spans 16 amino acids. Germline V gene sequence: CDR1 MGHRA, CDR2 YSYEKL. V lost 1 base, J lost 8 bases, and 20 bases lay in between. TCRdb recomputed calls from the 5' RACE reads with MiXCR, one row per CDR3 protein. The table records more than 300,000 distinct CDR3 sequences, about 11% of them present only once. This clonotype turned up a few times. The rearrangement links TRBV4-1 to TRBJ1-2, with D uncertain. The receptor's source is a man aged 18 to 35 who received the YFV17D yellow fever vaccine. Source: CD4+ T cells sorted from PBMCs, taken 45 days after the yellow fever booster vaccination. The CDR3 loop is CASSQAVEPTARGYTF. CDR3 coding DNA: TGCGCCAGCAGCCAAGCGGTGGAGCCCACGGCGCGGGGCTACACCTTC.